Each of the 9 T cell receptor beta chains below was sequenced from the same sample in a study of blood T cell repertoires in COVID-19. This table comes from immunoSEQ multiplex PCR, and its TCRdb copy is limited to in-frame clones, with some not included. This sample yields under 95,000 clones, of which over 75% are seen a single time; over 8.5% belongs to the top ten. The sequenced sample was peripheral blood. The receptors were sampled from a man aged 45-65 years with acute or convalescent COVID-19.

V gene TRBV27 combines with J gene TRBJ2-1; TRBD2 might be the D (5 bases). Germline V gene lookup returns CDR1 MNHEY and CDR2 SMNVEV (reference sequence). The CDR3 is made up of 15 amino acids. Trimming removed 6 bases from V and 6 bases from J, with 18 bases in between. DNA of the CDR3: TGTGCCAGCAGACTAAACGGGATTTGGGCCAATGAGCAGTTCTTC. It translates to CASRLNGIWANEQFF.

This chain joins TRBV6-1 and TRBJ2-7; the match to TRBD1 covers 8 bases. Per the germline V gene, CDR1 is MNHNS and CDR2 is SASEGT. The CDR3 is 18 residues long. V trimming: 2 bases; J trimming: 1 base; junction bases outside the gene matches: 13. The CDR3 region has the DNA TGTGCCAGCAGTGAAAACTCGGTGGGACAGGTTCTTTCCTACGAGCAGTACTTC. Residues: CASSENSVGQVLSYEQYF.

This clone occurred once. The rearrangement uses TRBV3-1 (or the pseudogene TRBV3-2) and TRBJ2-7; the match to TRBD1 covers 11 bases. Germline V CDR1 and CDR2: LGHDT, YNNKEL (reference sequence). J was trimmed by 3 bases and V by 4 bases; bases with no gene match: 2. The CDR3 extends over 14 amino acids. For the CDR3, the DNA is TGTGCCAGCAGCCCGGGACAGGGGGACTACGAGCAGTACTTC. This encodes CASSPGQGDYEQYF.

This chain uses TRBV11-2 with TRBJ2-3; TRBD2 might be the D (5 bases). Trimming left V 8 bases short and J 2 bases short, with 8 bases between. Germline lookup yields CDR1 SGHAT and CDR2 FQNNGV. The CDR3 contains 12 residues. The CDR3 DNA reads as TGTGCCAGCGGACTTTCCACAGATACGCAGTATTTT. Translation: CASGLSTDTQYF.

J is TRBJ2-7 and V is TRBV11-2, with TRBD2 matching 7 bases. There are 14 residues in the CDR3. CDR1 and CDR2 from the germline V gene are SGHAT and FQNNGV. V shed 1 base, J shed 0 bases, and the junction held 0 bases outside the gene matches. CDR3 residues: CASSLAGGSYEQYF. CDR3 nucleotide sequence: TGTGCCAGCAGCTTAGCGGGGGGCTCCTACGAGCAGTACTTC.

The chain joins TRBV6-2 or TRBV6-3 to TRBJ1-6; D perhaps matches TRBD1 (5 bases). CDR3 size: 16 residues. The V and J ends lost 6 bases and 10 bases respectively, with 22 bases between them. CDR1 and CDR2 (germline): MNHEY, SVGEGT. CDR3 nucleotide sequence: TGTGCCAGCAGCCCGCCGGACACAAAGGGGTGGTCACCCCTCCACTTT. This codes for CASSPPDTKGWSPLHF.

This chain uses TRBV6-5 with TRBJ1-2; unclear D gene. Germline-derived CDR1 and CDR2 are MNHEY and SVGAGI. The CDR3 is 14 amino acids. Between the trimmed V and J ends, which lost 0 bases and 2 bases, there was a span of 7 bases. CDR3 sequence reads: CASSYSTENYGYTF. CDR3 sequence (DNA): TGTGCCAGCAGTTACTCAACAGAAAACTATGGCTACACCTTC.

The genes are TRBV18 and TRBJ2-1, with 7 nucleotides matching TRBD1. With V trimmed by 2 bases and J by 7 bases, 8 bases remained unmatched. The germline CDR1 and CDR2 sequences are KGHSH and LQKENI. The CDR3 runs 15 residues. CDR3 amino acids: CASSPLLDRRNEQFF. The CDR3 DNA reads TGTGCCAGCTCACCATTGCTGGACAGGAGGAATGAGCAGTTCTTC.

DNA of the CDR3: TGTGCCAGCAGTTTCTCTATTATGAACACTGAAGCTTTCTTT. This sequence encodes CASSFSIMNTEAFF. The chain employs TRBV6-5 and TRBJ1-1; D is ambiguous. CDR1 MNHEY and CDR2 SVGAGI come from the germline V gene. The CDR3 has 14 amino acids. Trimming took off 4 bases at V and 0 bases at J, with 9 bases between the two ends.